The 10 T cell receptor beta chains below all came from one sample that was sequenced in a study of OX40 agonist ivuxolimab in advanced cancers. Measured with immunoSEQ multiplex PCR; TCRdb has only the in-frame clones, and not every one. The table records 95,000 to 150,000 clones, over 85% of them present only once. The sequences come from CD4+ or CD8+ T cells sorted from blood, collected in a trial of the OX40 agonist ivuxolimab. The receptors originated from an adult with an advanced solid tumor such as melanoma, head and neck, liver or kidney cancer.

V gene TRBV10-1 combines with J gene TRBJ2-7; 7 nucleotides match TRBD1. With V trimmed by 2 bases and J by 0 bases, 7 bases remained unmatched. The CDR3 covers 16 residues. Germline V lookup: CDR1 WNHNN, CDR2 SYGVQD (reference sequence). The CDR3 sequence is CASSEVKGAGSYEQYF. DNA of the CDR3: TGCGCCAGCAGTGAGGTTAAGGGGGCTGGCTCCTACGAGCAGTACTTC.

The chain uses TRBV11-3 and TRBJ2-3, with D uncertain. Germline lookup yields CDR1 SGHNT and CDR2 YENEEA. V dropped 3 bases and J dropped 2 bases, with 3 bases sitting between them. The CDR3 is made up of 12 amino acids. The CDR3 region is CASSFSTDTQYF. In nucleotides, the CDR3 is TGTGCCAGCAGCTTTTCCACAGATACGCAGTATTTT.

The CDR3 sequence: CATSRSTGATDTQYF. The CDR3 nucleotides read TGTGCCACCAGCAGATCTACAGGGGCCACAGATACGCAGTATTTT. V is TRBV15 and J is TRBJ2-3; 7 bases map to TRBD1. Trimming took 2 bases from V and 2 from J; bases not matched to a gene: 4. Germline loops: CDR1 LNHNV, CDR2 YYDKDF (reference sequence). The CDR3 extends over 15 amino acids.

The J gene is TRBJ2-6, the V gene TRBV27, with D uncertain. V was pared by 6 bases and J by 1 base, with 16 bases between. The CDR3 loop spans 17 amino acids. Germline-derived CDR1 and CDR2 are MNHEY and SMNVEV (reference sequence). CDR3 residues: CASRPRAIGSGANVLTF. CDR3 coding DNA: TGTGCCAGCAGGCCTAGGGCTATCGGGTCTGGGGCCAACGTCCTGACTTTC.

The chain has TRBV7-2 and TRBJ2-3, with a possible D match to TRBD2 (7 bases). This CDR3 region has 17 residues. Trimming removed 6 bases at V and 6 bases at J, with 25 bases between. The V gene's germline CDR1 is SGHTA and CDR2 FQGNSA. The CDR3 DNA follows: TGTGCCAGCAGAAATACGGGGGCTAGCGGTCCCAGGGATACGCAGTATTTT. Protein: CASRNTGASGPRDTQYF.

The chain recombines TRBV7-2 with TRBJ2-1; unclear D gene. Germline V gene data show CDR1 as SGHTA and CDR2 as FQGNSA. The CDR3 has 13 residues. With 1 base removed from V and 7 bases from J, the gap between germline ends came to 8 bases. The CDR3 spells CASSLVAPNEQFF. In nucleotides, the CDR3 is TGTGCCAGCAGCTTAGTAGCCCCAAATGAGCAGTTCTTC. Full variable domain (missing parts from reference TRBV7-2 and TRBJ2-1): GAGVSQSPSNKVTEKGKDVELRCDPISGHTALYWYRQSLGQGLEFLIYFQGNSAPDKSGLPSDRFSAERTGGSVSTLTIQRTQQEDSAVYLCASSLVAPNEQFFGPGTRLTVL.

J is TRBJ2-5 and V is TRBV6-4; 12 nucleotides agree with TRBD2. After removal of 5 bases from V and 5 bases from J, the junction contained 3 bases not matched to a gene. CDR1 is MRHNA and CDR2 is SNTAGT in the germline V gene. This CDR3 spans 14 amino acids. The CDR3 is CASSPTSGGETQYF. In nucleotides, the CDR3 is TGTGCCAGCAGTCCTACTAGCGGGGGGGAGACCCAGTACTTC.

The chain joins TRBV28 to TRBJ2-7, with 7 bases identical to TRBD1. This CDR3 spans 13 amino acids. Trimming took 9 bases from V and 2 from J; bases not matched to a gene: 7. Germline V gene lookup returns CDR1 MDHEN and CDR2 SYDVKM. CDR3 sequence (DNA): TGTGCCAGTGCCCCGGGACAGCCCTACGAGCAGTACTTC. Translating it yields CASAPGQPYEQYF.

The chain employs TRBV7-2 and TRBJ2-7; 10 bases fit TRBD1. CDR1 is SGHTA and CDR2 is FQGNSA in the germline V gene. The CDR3 spans 15 residues. J gave up 3 bases and V 4 bases, and 6 bases lay outside the gene matches. CDR3 nucleotide sequence: TGTGCCAGCAGCTCCACCGGGACAGGGGTCTACGAGCAGTACTTC. Encoded protein: CASSSTGTGVYEQYF.

The rearrangement uses TRBV6-5 and TRBJ1-3; 7 bases fit TRBD1. J was trimmed by 0 bases and V by 4 bases; bases with no gene match: 3. The germline gives CDR1 MNHEY, CDR2 SVGAGI. The CDR3 extends over 15 amino acids. The CDR3 sequence is CASSLGQFSGNTIYF. The CDR3 bases are TGTGCCAGCAGTTTGGGACAGTTCTCTGGAAACACCATATATTTT.